The 16 T cell receptor beta chains reported below all come from one sample, sequenced in a study of cytotoxic CD8 clonotypes in ibrutinib-treated CLL. Measured with immunoSEQ multiplex PCR; TCRdb has only the in-frame clones, and not every one. Of 42,000 or so clones detected, roughly 65% appear once; the ten largest clones hold about 7%. The sequencing used PBMCs, collected at disease progression, from a patient treated with ibrutinib. All receptors derive from a human donor with chronic lymphocytic leukemia.

The J gene is TRBJ1-1, the V gene TRBV28, with D maybe TRBD1 (6 bases). The germline V and J ends were trimmed by 6 bases and 8 bases, with 13 bases remaining between them. This CDR3 is 12 amino acids long. Germline assignment: CDR1 MDHEN and CDR2 SYDVKM. CDR3 protein: CASRSGVGEAFF. DNA of the CDR3: TGTGCCAGCAGGTCAGGGGTAGGGGAAGCTTTCTTT.

V is TRBV10-1 and J is TRBJ2-3; D ambiguous. V was trimmed by 2 bases and J by 6 bases, leaving 9 bases between them. Germline loops: CDR1 WNHNN, CDR2 SYGVQD (reference sequence). The CDR3 contains 13 residues. The CDR3 DNA is TGCGCCAGCAGTGAGGCCGGTTCCGATACGCAGTATTTT. Its translation is CASSEAGSDTQYF.

This clone was seen more than once but under ten times. CDR3: CASSPIRQTHEQYF. The CDR3 coding sequence is TGTGCCAGCAGCCCAATCCGACAGACCCACGAGCAGTACTTC. The gene calls are TRBV7-9 and TRBJ2-7; D is possibly TRBD1 (5 bases). Germline values: CDR1 SEHNR, CDR2 FQNEAQ (reference sequence). V was clipped by 5 bases and J by 5 bases, with 16 bases between them. CDR3 length: 14 amino acids.

The chain combines TRBV29-1 with TRBJ2-5; TRBD1 is a possible D gene (6 bases). Germline CDR1 reads SQVTM; CDR2 reads ANQGSEA. CDR3 size: 14 residues. Trimming stripped 7 bases from V and 2 bases from J, with 17 bases between. The CDR3 loop is CSARRGDIQETQYF. CDR3 DNA sequence: TGCAGCGCCCGGAGAGGGGACATTCAAGAGACCCAGTACTTC.

This clone has only a few counts. CDR3 coding DNA: TGTGCCATCAGTGAATTCGGGACTAATAAAGAGACCCAGTACTTC. Encoded protein: CAISEFGTNKETQYF. The chain joins TRBV10-3 to TRBJ2-5; TRBD2 aligns across 7 bases. Germline trimming cut 3 bases from V and 3 bases from J; bases unmatched to any gene: 7. CDR3 length: 15 residues. CDR1 is ENHRY, CDR2 SYGVKD, per germline.

Only a few counts were recorded for this clone. V usage is TRBV12-5 and J usage is TRBJ1-5, with D possibly being TRBD1 (6 bases). Trimming pared 0 bases from V and 6 bases from J, leaving 27 bases between. Germline values: CDR1 LGHNT, CDR2 FRNRAP. The CDR3 consists of 20 residues. For the CDR3, the DNA is TGTGCTAGTGGTTTGGTATCCCTCCCCTCGGGACATCCAAGTCGTCAGCCCCAGCATTTT. Its protein is CASGLVSLPSGHPSRQPQHF.

This chain links TRBV6-5 with TRBJ1-3; D is perhaps TRBD1 (6 bases). The CDR3 length is 16 residues. V was cut by 0 bases and J by 4 bases, with 13 bases left in between. CDR1 MNHEY and CDR2 SVGAGI come from the germline V gene. DNA of the CDR3: TGTGCCAGCAGTTACTCGGCCGGGACAATGGGAAACACCATATATTTT. It yields the protein CASSYSAGTMGNTIYF.

The J gene is TRBJ2-7, the V gene TRBV4-2, with 11 bases identical to TRBD1. This CDR3 contains 16 residues. J was trimmed by 4 bases and V by 4 bases; bases with no gene match: 9. Germline lookup yields CDR1 LGHNA and CDR2 YNFKEQ. CDR3 nucleotides: TGTGCCAGCAGCCGCCGGACAGGGGGCGAGATTTACGAGCAGTACTTC. As protein: CASSRRTGGEIYEQYF.

CDR3: CASSLEGGSFYEQYF. As DNA, the CDR3 is TGTGCCAGCAGCTTAGAGGGCGGGTCCTTCTACGAGCAGTACTTC. The chain combines TRBV11-2 with TRBJ2-7; maybe TRBD2 (5 bases). The CDR3 has 15 residues. Trimming removed 0 bases at V and 3 bases at J, with 12 bases between. Germline V lookup: CDR1 SGHAT, CDR2 FQNNGV.

There are a few counts of this clone. This chain's CDR3 is CAWSVRQGVDGYTF. The CDR3 DNA reads TGTGCCTGGAGTGTACGACAGGGGGTAGATGGCTACACCTTC. The chain employs TRBV30 and TRBJ1-2; TRBD1 matches at 9 bases. This CDR3 region has 14 residues. CDR1 is GTSNPN and CDR2 is SVGIG in the germline V gene (reference sequence). V was pared by 0 bases and J by 6 bases, with 5 bases of the junction left unmatched.

The chain employs TRBV30 and TRBJ2-3, with D hard to call. The CDR3 has 13 residues. CDR1 is GTSNPN and CDR2 is SVGIG in the germline V gene (reference sequence). Trimming left V 2 bases short and J 0 bases short, with 6 bases between. In nucleotides, the CDR3 is TGTGCCTGGAGTCCCGGGAGCACAGATACGCAGTATTTT. Translating it yields CAWSPGSTDTQYF.

This clone was seen more than once but under ten times. The CDR3 DNA follows: TGTGCCAGCAGCCAAAATACTCCCTCCCCCCGGGTCCCGAACACTGAAGCTTTCTTT. Protein: CASSQNTPSPRVPNTEAFF. The chain uses TRBV14 and TRBJ1-1; unclear D gene. Germline values: CDR1 SGHDN, CDR2 FVKESK. Trimming removed 2 bases from V and 1 base from J, with 23 bases in between. The CDR3 extends over 19 amino acids.

The chain has TRBV11-3 and TRBJ1-6, with no clear D. The ends were cut back, 1 base at V and 6 bases at J, with 4 bases in the middle. The CDR3 is 13 amino acids. Germline values: CDR1 SGHNT, CDR2 YENEEA. The CDR3, as DNA: TGTGCCAGCAGCTTAGCATCTAATTCACCCCTCCACTTT. It encodes CASSLASNSPLHF.

This clone has a handful of counts. The chain couples TRBV2 to TRBJ2-7; the D gene could be TRBD1 or TRBD2 (6 bases each). Trimming cost V 5 bases and J 2 bases, with 19 bases left between them. The CDR3 spans 16 residues. Germline CDR1 is SNHLY and CDR2 is FYNNEI. CDR3 sequence reads: CASSLSEGVLAYEQYF. CDR3 sequence (DNA): TGTGCCAGCAGTTTATCGGAGGGGGTTCTGGCCTACGAGCAGTACTTC.

In nucleotides, the CDR3 is TGCGCCAGCAGCTTGGCGACTAGCGGGAGTTGGCCTCAAGAGACCCAGTACTTC. Translation: CASSLATSGSWPQETQYF. The rearrangement links TRBV5-1 to TRBJ2-5, with 12 bases fitting TRBD2. This CDR3 spans 18 amino acids. J was trimmed by 2 bases and V by 0 bases; bases with no gene match: 8. Germline V gene lookup returns CDR1 SGHRS and CDR2 YFSETQ.

V and J are TRBV11-3 and TRBJ2-2; the D gene is possibly TRBD2 (5 bases). Deletions cut 5 bases from V and 7 bases from J, with 14 bases between. CDR3 length: 14 residues. CDR1 is SGHNT, CDR2 YENEEA, per germline. CDR3 bases: TGTGCCAGCAGCAATGTGGGAGAGGGCGGGGAGCTGTTTTTT. Its translation is CASSNVGEGGELFF.